This T cell receptor (beta chain) comes out of a study of shared clonotypes between healthy human individuals. Findings of the study overall: A small donor pool kept down the genetic and exposure-history diversity that was represented.

Of note for this clone: Antigen: not known.

Healthy adults negative for HIV, lacking recent acute infections or vaccinations, served as donors. Unsorted PBMC samples were amplified in replicate PCRs containing 250 to 350 ng DNA, roughly 30,000 T cell genomes. Bulk PBMC genomic DNA spanned ten immunoSEQ deep plates. Clones were read by immunoSEQ multiplex PCR, and TCRdb kept only the in-frame ones, dropping some. The sample yields 550,000 to 600,000 clones, around 80% seen once. The V and J ends lost 5 bases and 8 bases, in that order; junction bases with no gene match: 13. Germline V gene data show CDR1 as SGHTA and CDR2 as FQGNSA. The length of the CDR3 is 16 residues.

The clonotype comes from a woman between 35 and 50 years old in good health. Some clones in this sample may be carry-over from other donors' samples. Sequenced sample: PBMCs. The chain uses TRBV7-2 and TRBJ2-1, with 9 positions matching TRBD2. The CDR3 loop reads CASSPRAGGPLDEQFF. The CDR3 bases are TGTGCCAGCAGCCCACGGGCGGGAGGGCCGCTGGATGAGCAGTTCTTC.